One and the same sample provided the 7 T cell receptor beta chains below, sequenced in a study of identical twins (dated by TCRdb to 2016 to 2017). The library was produced with 5' RACE. The instrument given in TCRdb is Illumina HiSeq 2000. The public sequencing data were trimmed at Q25 with fastp and processed into clonotypes with MiXCR by TCRdb, which kept only in-frame beta chains. Every CDR3 protein is listed once, alongside the most common genes and DNA of its rows. The sample table records approximately 890,000 distinct CDR3 sequences; roughly 12% of these occur just once. 1.5% to 2% of the sample goes to the ten largest clones. This sample was shared with a second study, whose subject was yellow fever vaccine responses in identical twins.

Sequencing input: PBMCs. The source of these receptors is a woman under 30 in good health.

This clonotype was detected a few times. The gene calls are TRBV7-3 and TRBJ2-1; TRBD2 might be the D (5 bases). The V end lost 1 base, the J end lost 2 bases, and 15 bases lay between the germline ends. This CDR3 region has 17 residues. Germline V gives CDR1 SGHTA, CDR2 FQGTGA. CDR3 in amino acids: CASSLRASSSTYNEQFF. The CDR3, as DNA: TGTGCCAGCAGCTTAAGGGCTAGCTCTAGTACCTACAATGAGCAGTTCTTC.

As regards this clonotype: No DNA is shown, since the ends of the CDR3 on it are uncertain; the CDR3 is the one TCRdb lists. The chain is built from TRBV27 and TRBJ2-2; the table assigns TRBD2, which was not confirmed against the DNA. The CDR3 numbers 16 amino acids, ends counted. Germline V gene lookup returns CDR1 MNHEY and CDR2 SMNVEV (reference sequence). CDR3 in amino acids: CVSSLSRLATGELFFF.

This clonotype was seen a few times. The genes are TRBV28 and TRBJ1-2; D call uncertain. The V end was cut by 5 bases, the J end by 1 base, with 20 bases between. The CDR3 extends over 17 amino acids. In germline, CDR1 is MDHEN, CDR2 SYDVKM. DNA of the CDR3: TGTGCCAGCAGTACACCCAGTCCGGGCCCGGGTAACTATGGCTACACCTTC. Protein sequence: CASSTPSPGPGNYGYTF.

This clonotype has a count of ten or more. The chain employs TRBV5-1 and TRBJ2-1; 10 positions agree with TRBD1. The V gene's germline CDR1 is SGHRS and CDR2 YFSETQ. J lost 6 bases, V lost 3 bases, and 6 bases had no gene match. The CDR3 runs to 15 residues. For the CDR3, the DNA is TGCGCCAGCAGCTCCGGACAGGGGGGGGGCAATGAGCAGTTCTTC. Translating it yields CASSSGQGGGNEQFF.

The chain joins TRBV20-1 to TRBJ2-1, with 13 bases that match TRBD2. Germline V gene sequence: CDR1 DFQATT, CDR2 SNEGSKA (reference sequence). The CDR3 loop spans 16 amino acids. V was pared by 0 bases and J by 6 bases, with 5 bases of the junction left unmatched. Written as DNA, the CDR3 is TGCAGTGCTAGAGATGCACTAGCGGGAGGGGCCAATGAGCAGTTCTTC. Translation gives CSARDALAGGANEQFF.

Many counts were recorded for this clonotype. The chain is built from TRBV12-3 or TRBV12-4 and TRBJ2-2, with D unresolved. This CDR3 has 14 residues. With 5 bases removed from V and 7 bases from J, the gap between germline ends came to 14 bases. This CDR3 is CASSIGSHGGELFF. The CDR3 DNA reads as TGTGCCAGCAGTATCGGATCCCACGGCGGGGAGCTGTTTTTT.

This clonotype has only a few counts. The chain is built from TRBV5-5 and TRBJ1-2; the D is unclear. In germline, CDR1 is SGHKS, CDR2 YYEKEE (reference sequence). The CDR3 runs 13 residues. Between the trimmed V and J ends, which lost 4 bases and 13 bases, there was a span of 20 bases. The chain's CDR3 is CASSPDGSSLLTF. Here the CDR3 DNA reads TGTGCCAGCAGCCCGGACGGTTCAAGTCTACTCACCTTC. The entire variable domain, with the rest obtained from reference TRBV5-5 and TRBJ1-2, is as follows: DAGVTQSPTHLIKTRGQQVTLRCSPISGHKSVSWYQQVLGQGPQFIFQYYEKEERGRGNFPDRFSARQFPNYSSELNVNALLLGDSALYLCASSPDGSSLLTFGSGTRLTVV.